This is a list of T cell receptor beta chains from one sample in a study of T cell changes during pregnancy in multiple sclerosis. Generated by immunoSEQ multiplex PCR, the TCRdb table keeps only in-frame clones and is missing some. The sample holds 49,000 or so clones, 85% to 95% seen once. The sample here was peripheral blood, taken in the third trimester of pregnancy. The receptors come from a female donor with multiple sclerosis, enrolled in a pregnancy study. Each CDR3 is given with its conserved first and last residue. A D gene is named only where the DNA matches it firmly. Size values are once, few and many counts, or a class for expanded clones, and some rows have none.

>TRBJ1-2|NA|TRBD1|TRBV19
TGTGCCAGTAGTCCCCCGGGACAGGGACGTAATGGCTACACCTTC
CASSPPGQGRNGYTF
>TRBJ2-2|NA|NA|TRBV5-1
TGCGCCAGCAGCGGGGGACTCTACACCGGGGAGCTGTTTTTT
CASSGGLYTGELFF
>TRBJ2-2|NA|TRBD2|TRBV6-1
TGTGCCAGCAAATCTAGCGGATTCACCGGGGAGCTGTTTTTT
CASKSSGFTGELFF
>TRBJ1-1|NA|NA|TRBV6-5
TGTGCCAGCAGTTGGGGGGGCAATACTGAAGCTTTCTTT
CASSWGGNTEAFF
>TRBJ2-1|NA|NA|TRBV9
TGTGCCAGCAGCGTATTTGCGGAAAGCTCCTACAATGAGCAGTTCTTC
CASSVFAESSYNEQFF
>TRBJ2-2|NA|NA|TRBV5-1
TGCGCCAGCAGAGATTTAACAGGGACCGGGGAGCTGTTTTTT
CASRDLTGTGELFF
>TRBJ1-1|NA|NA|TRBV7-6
TGTGCCAGCAGCTTAGCGGGGGGGCGTGAAGCTTTCTTT
CASSLAGGREAFF
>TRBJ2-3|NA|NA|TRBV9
TGTGCCAGCAGCGGAACAGGGATTTATTCCACAGATACGCAGTATTTT
CASSGTGIYSTDTQYF
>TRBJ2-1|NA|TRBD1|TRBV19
TGTGCCAGTTCGGGGAGACAGGGTGGCTACAATGAGCAGTTCTTC
CASSGRQGGYNEQFF
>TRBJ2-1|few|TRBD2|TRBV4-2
TGTGCCAGCAGCCAAGGCACTAGCGGGAGTTACAATGAGCAGTTCTTC
CASSQGTSGSYNEQFF
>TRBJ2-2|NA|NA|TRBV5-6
TGTGCCAGCAGCTTGGCAGGCCCGAGCCGAACCGGGGAGCTGTTTTTT
CASSLAGPSRTGELFF
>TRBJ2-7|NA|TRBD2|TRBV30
TGTGCCTGGAGTGGCGGGACTAGCGGGAGGGTTGGCGAGCAGTACTTC
CAWSGGTSGRVGEQYF
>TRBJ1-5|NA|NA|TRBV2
TGTGCCAGCAGTGAAGCTTTCCAGGGGTGGCAGCCCCAGCATTTT
CASSEAFQGWQPQHF
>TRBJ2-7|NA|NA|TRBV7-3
TGTGCCAGCAGCCCGGGACTCGGCACCTACGAGCAGTACTTC
CASSPGLGTYEQYF
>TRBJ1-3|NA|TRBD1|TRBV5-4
TGTGCCAGCAGCGGAAACGGACAGGAAAGCTCTGGAAACACCATATATTTT
CASSGNGQESSGNTIYF
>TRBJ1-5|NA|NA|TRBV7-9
TGTGCCAGCAGCTTAGCGGGGCTCAATCAGCCCCAGCATTTT
CASSLAGLNQPQHF
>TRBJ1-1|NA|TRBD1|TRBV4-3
TGCGCCAGCAGCCAAGATACAGGGGGCTCTTGGAACACTGAAGCTTTCTTT
CASSQDTGGSWNTEAFF
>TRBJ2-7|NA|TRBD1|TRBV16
TGTGCCAGCAGCCCCGGGACAGGGGGCAAAAACGAGCAGTACTTC
CASSPGTGGKNEQYF
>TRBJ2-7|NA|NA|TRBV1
TGCACCAGCAGAGCCCTTCAGGGACTAGCGGGGAGCTCCTACGAGCAGTACTTC
CTSRALQGLAGSSYEQYF
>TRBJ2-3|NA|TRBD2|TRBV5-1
TGCGCCAGCAGCTTGGTAGCGGGTAGCACAGATACGCAGTATTTT
CASSLVAGSTDTQYF
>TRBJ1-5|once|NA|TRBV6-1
TGTGCCAGCATTCATGACAGGCTCGATCAGCCCCAGCATTTT
CASIHDRLDQPQHF
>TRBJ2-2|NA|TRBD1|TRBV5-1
TGCGCCAGCAGCCCGACAGGGACGGGGACCGGGGAGCTGTTTTTT
CASSPTGTGTGELFF
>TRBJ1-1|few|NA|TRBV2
TGTGCCAGCAGTGTGTCTCAGGGGAACACTGAAGCTTTCTTT
CASSVSQGNTEAFF
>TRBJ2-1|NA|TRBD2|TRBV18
TGTGCCAGCTCACCAAGGCTAGCGGGAGATTTTAATGAGCAGTTCTTC
CASSPRLAGDFNEQFF
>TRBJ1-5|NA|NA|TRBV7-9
TGTGCCAGCAGCTCTGAAGGGGGATGGCAGCCCCAGCATTTT
CASSSEGGWQPQHF
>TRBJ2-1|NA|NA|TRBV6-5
TGTGCCAGCAGTTACTCGGGCGAAACTAGCAGCGATGAGCAGTTCTTC
CASSYSGETSSDEQFF
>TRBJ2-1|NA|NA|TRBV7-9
TGTGCCAGCAGCTTCGTCGCGGATGAGCAGTTCTTC
CASSFVADEQFF
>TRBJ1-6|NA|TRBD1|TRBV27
TGTGCCAGCAGCCACGGGACAGCGTTTTCTCGCCACTTT
CASSHGTAFSRHF
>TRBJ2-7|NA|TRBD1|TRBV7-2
TGTGCCAGCAGCTTCGTGGGACAGAGATACGAGCAGTACTTC
CASSFVGQRYEQYF
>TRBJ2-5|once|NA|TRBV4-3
TGCGCCAGCAGCCGTACGGTGGGGCTTGAAGAGACCCAGTACTTC
CASSRTVGLEETQYF
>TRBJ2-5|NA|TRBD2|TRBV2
TGTGCCAGCAGCGATATCGGACTAGCGGGAGTAGGTGAGACCCAGTACTTC
CASSDIGLAGVGETQYF
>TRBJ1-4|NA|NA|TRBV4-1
TGCGCCAGCAGCCAAAACACAGGGACAATAAAACTGTTTTTT
CASSQNTGTIKLFF
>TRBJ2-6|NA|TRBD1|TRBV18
TGTGCCAGCTCACCCCCGGGACAGGGAGCATCTGGGGCCAACGTCCTGACTTTC
CASSPPGQGASGANVLTF
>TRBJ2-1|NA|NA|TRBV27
TGTGCCAGCAGACAAACAGGGCCCTACAATGAGCAGTTCTTC
CASRQTGPYNEQFF
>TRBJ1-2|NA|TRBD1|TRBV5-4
TGTGCCAGCATGAGGTCCGGGACAGCTTATGGCTACACCTTC
CASMRSGTAYGYTF
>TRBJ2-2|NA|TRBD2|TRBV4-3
TGCGCCAGCAGCCTGACTAGCGGGATATCCGGGGAGCTGTTTTTT
CASSLTSGISGELFF
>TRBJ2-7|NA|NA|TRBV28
TGTGCCAGCAGCGGAGCTACCATCTCCTACGAGCAGTACTTC
CASSGATISYEQYF
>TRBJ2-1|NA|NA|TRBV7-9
TGTGCCAGCAGCTTCGGGAGTAGGGAAGAGAATGAGCAGTTCTTC
CASSFGSREENEQFF
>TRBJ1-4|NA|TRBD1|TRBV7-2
TGTGCCAGCAGCCTGGGACAGGGTGGCGAAAAACTGTTTTTT
CASSLGQGGEKLFF
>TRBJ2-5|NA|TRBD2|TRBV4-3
TGCGCCAGCAGCCAAGGGGTAGCGGGAGGGTCGGAGACCCAGTACTTC
CASSQGVAGGSETQYF
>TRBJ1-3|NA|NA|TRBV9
TGTGCCAGCAGCGCCCAGTCCGGCGGGGGGCGAGTTGGAAACACCATATATTTT
CASSAQSGGGRVGNTIYF
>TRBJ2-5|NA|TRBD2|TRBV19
TGTGCCAGTAGTATAGATGAGAGCGGGAGCGAGACCCAGTACTTC
CASSIDESGSETQYF
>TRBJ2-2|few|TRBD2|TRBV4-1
TGCGCCAGCAGCCATTCCGGGACTAGCGCCTACACCGGGGAGCTGTTTTTT
CASSHSGTSAYTGELFF
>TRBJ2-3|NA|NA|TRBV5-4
TGTGCCAGCAGCCAGGGCCTTAGAAACGCAGATACGCAGTATTTT
CASSQGLRNADTQYF
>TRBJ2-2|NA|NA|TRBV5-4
TGTGCCAGCAGCCCCGGTTCGGTACAGGACACCGGGGAGCTGTTTTTT
CASSPGSVQDTGELFF
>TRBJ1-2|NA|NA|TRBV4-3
TGCGCCAGCAGCCAAGATCTCCGGACGGGGTTCTATGGCTACACCTTC
CASSQDLRTGFYGYTF
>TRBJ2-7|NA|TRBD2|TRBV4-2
TGTGCCAGCAGCCAGGGGAGAGCTAGCGGGCATTACGAGCAGTACTTC
CASSQGRASGHYEQYF
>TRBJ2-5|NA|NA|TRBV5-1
TGCGCCAGCAGCTTGGGGGCGGGCGAGACCCAGTACTTC
CASSLGAGETQYF
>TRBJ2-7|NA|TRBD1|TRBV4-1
TGCGCCAGCAGCCAAGATCCACAGGGGGGATACGAGCAGTACTTC
CASSQDPQGGYEQYF
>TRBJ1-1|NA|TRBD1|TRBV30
TGTGCCTGGAACAGGGGCACTGAAGCTTTCTTT
CAWNRGTEAFF
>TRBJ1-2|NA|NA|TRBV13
TGTGCCAGCAGCCACAGGGCTCTTACTAACTATGGCTACACCTTC
CASSHRALTNYGYTF
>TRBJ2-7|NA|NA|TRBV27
TGTGCCAGCAGTTTAAAGGACACCGCCTACGAGCAGTACTTC
CASSLKDTAYEQYF
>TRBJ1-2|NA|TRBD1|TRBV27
TGTGCCAGCAGTCCTCGACAGGGCGGGAACTATGGCTACACCTTC
CASSPRQGGNYGYTF
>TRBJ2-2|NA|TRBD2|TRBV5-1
TGCGCCAGCAGCGCCGGACTAGCGGGAGGGCCAGGCACCGGGGAGCTGTTTTTT
CASSAGLAGGPGTGELFF
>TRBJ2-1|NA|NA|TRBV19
TGTGCCAGTAGTATAGGGAGAAGCGGGTCTTCCTACAATGAGCAGTTCTTC
CASSIGRSGSSYNEQFF